Presented here are 26 T cell receptor beta chains from one specimen sequenced in a study of cytomegalovirus exposure and HLA in healthy donors. It was with 60 Vbeta and 13 Jbeta primers that the PCR ran. Clones were sequenced by immunoSEQ multiplex PCR, and TCRdb holds only the in-frame ones, with some missing. This repertoire shows around 94,000 clones, approximately 64% found once; its top ten account for 4.8%. The sequenced sample consisted of PBMCs. Receptors were obtained from a human donor in good health.

The chain is built from TRBV4-1 and TRBJ2-3, with 10 bases aligning to TRBD1. The V and J ends lost 2 bases and 2 bases, in that order; junction bases with no gene match: 10. Germline V gives CDR1 MGHRA, CDR2 YSYEKL. The CDR3 extends over 18 amino acids. CDR3 in amino acids: CASSQYPGDRGYTDTQYF. CDR3 nucleotide sequence: TGCGCCAGCAGCCAATACCCAGGGGACAGGGGCTACACAGATACGCAGTATTTT.

V is TRBV13 and J is TRBJ2-7, with 8 bases aligning to TRBD2. The V gene end was trimmed by 5 bases and the J gene end by 6 bases; junction bases not matched to a gene: 9. This CDR3 is 14 amino acids long. CDR1 and CDR2 (germline): PRHDT, FYEKMQ (reference sequence). This CDR3 reads CASSVGLAAAEQYF. The DNA for the CDR3 is TGTGCCAGCAGCGTCGGACTAGCCGCGGCCGAGCAGTACTTC.

The CDR3 DNA is TGTGCCAGCAGCTCATCGTTGGGGCCTCAGGACACTGAAGCTTTCTTT. Its translation: CASSSSLGPQDTEAFF. This chain connects TRBV7-9 to TRBJ1-1; a possible D gene is TRBD1 (5 bases). Between the trimmed V and J ends, which lost 4 bases and 3 bases, there was a span of 18 bases. This CDR3 contains 16 residues. Germline V gene lookup returns CDR1 SEHNR and CDR2 FQNEAQ (reference sequence).

This clone was observed a handful of times. The rearrangement uses TRBV19 and TRBJ2-7; 12 nucleotides align to TRBD2. The CDR3 is made up of 16 amino acids. Germline CDR1 reads LNHDA; CDR2 reads SQIVND (reference sequence). V shed 5 bases, J shed 0 bases, and the junction held 5 bases outside the gene matches. CDR3 DNA sequence: TGTGCCAGTAGTCGAGAGGGACTAGCGGGCTCCTACGAGCAGTACTTC. It specifies CASSREGLAGSYEQYF.

The V call is TRBV4-1, the J call TRBJ1-1; D gene ambiguous. The CDR3 spans 15 residues. V shed 3 bases and J shed 2 bases, with 13 bases lying between them. Per the germline V gene, CDR1 is MGHRA and CDR2 is YSYEKL. CDR3 nucleotide sequence: TGCGCCAGCAGCCACCGATCCGGGAGCAACACTGAAGCTTTCTTT. It encodes CASSHRSGSNTEAFF.

The chain employs TRBV25-1 and TRBJ2-1; D is perhaps TRBD2 (5 bases). Germline V gene lookup returns CDR1 MGHDK and CDR2 SYGVNS. CDR3 size: 11 residues. The V gene lost 3 bases and the J gene lost 9 bases, with 6 bases spanning the gap. The chain's CDR3 is CASSDGSEQFF. The CDR3 nucleotides read TGTGCCAGCAGTGATGGGAGTGAGCAGTTCTTC.

The chain combines TRBV14 with TRBJ1-1; D possibly corresponds to TRBD1 (6 bases). The CDR3 length is 14 residues. Germline V gene data show CDR1 as SGHDN and CDR2 as FVKESK. V lost 4 bases and J lost 4, with 13 bases in between. The CDR3 coding sequence is TGTGCCAGCAGCCGTCTGGGGGCGTTCACTGAAGCTTTCTTT. Its translation is CASSRLGAFTEAFF.

The genes are TRBV10-1 and TRBJ2-3; D might be TRBD1 (5 bases). V lost 2 bases and J 2 bases, leaving 8 bases between the germline ends. Germline CDR1 WNHNN, CDR2 SYGVQD (reference sequence). The CDR3 runs 14 residues. This CDR3 is CASSERQSTDTQYF. CDR3 bases: TGCGCCAGCAGTGAGCGACAGTCCACAGATACGCAGTATTTT.

This clone was picked up a small number of times. J is TRBJ2-5 and V is TRBV5-1; 9 bases agree with TRBD1. Losses at the gene ends were 0 bases for V and 5 bases for J; bases not matched to a gene: 8. The germline V gene encodes CDR1 SGHRS and CDR2 YFSETQ. This CDR3 is 16 amino acids long. CDR3 in amino acids: CASSLEGDRVGETQYF. The CDR3, as DNA: TGCGCCAGCAGCTTGGAAGGGGACAGGGTAGGGGAGACCCAGTACTTC.

CDR3 loop: CASRTPGGAEQYF. The CDR3 DNA reads TGTGCCAGCAGAACTCCTGGAGGGGCCGAGCAGTACTTC. This chain joins TRBV6-5 and TRBJ2-5; tentatively, D is TRBD2 (6 bases). TRBJ2-7 explains the end of the DNA better; the J call may be wrong. This CDR3 has 13 amino acids. Germline CDR1 is MNHEY and CDR2 is SVGAGI.

J is TRBJ2-1 and V is TRBV29-1; 9 bases align to TRBD2. With 4 bases clipped from V and 3 bases from J, the junction kept 4 bases outside the gene matches. CDR1 is SQVTM, CDR2 ANQGSEA, per germline. The CDR3 contains 14 residues. This CDR3 reads CSVGLAGIYNEQFF. The CDR3 DNA reads TGCAGCGTTGGGCTAGCGGGAATCTACAATGAGCAGTTCTTC.

V and J are TRBV7-9 and TRBJ2-1; the match to TRBD2 covers 11 bases. The CDR3 loop spans 15 amino acids. Germline V gene sequence: CDR1 SEHNR, CDR2 FQNEAQ (reference sequence). With 2 bases clipped from V and 4 bases from J, the junction kept 1 base outside the gene matches. The CDR3 DNA sequence: TGTGCCAGCAGCTTACTAGCGGGAGGATACAATGAGCAGTTCTTC. Protein: CASSLLAGGYNEQFF. The whole variable domain, filled in from reference TRBV7-9 and TRBJ2-1, reads DTGVSQNPRHKITKRGQNVTFRCDPISEHNRLYWYRQTLGQGPEFLTYFQNEAQLEKSRLLSDRFSAERPKGSFSTLEIQRTEQGDSAMYLCASSLLAGGYNEQFFGPGTRLTVL.

This chain joins TRBV4-1 and TRBJ2-6; tentatively, D is TRBD2 (5 bases). Trimming stripped 1 base from V and 0 bases from J, with 10 bases between. Germline loops: CDR1 MGHRA, CDR2 YSYEKL. CDR3 length: 17 residues. The CDR3 bases are TGCGCCAGCAGCCAAGCGGCTAGCCCCTCTGGGGCCAACGTCCTGACTTTC. Protein product: CASSQAASPSGANVLTF.

The rearrangement joins TRBV7-9 to TRBJ2-6; weak D call: TRBD2 (6 bases). Trimming shortened V by 5 bases and J by 2 bases, and 7 bases separated the two germline ends. Germline V gene lookup returns CDR1 SEHNR and CDR2 FQNEAQ (reference sequence). The length of the CDR3 is 14 residues. Here the CDR3 DNA reads TGTGCCAGCAGCGGAGGGGCTGGGGCCAACGTCCTGACTTTC. It yields the protein CASSGGAGANVLTF.

The gene calls are TRBV30 and TRBJ1-5; the D is unclear. CDR3 length: 13 residues. The V end lost 4 bases, the J end lost 0 bases, and 7 bases lay between the germline ends. Germline V gene data show CDR1 as GTSNPN and CDR2 as SVGIG (reference sequence). The CDR3 loop reads CAWTYGSNQPQHF. CDR3 in DNA: TGTGCCTGGACTTACGGTAGCAATCAGCCCCAGCATTTT. The complete variable domain, with remaining parts taken from reference TRBV30 and TRBJ1-5, reads SQTIHQWPATLVQPVGSPLSLECTVEGTSNPNLYWYRQAAGRGLQLLFYSVGIGQISSEVPQNLSASRPQDRQFILSSKKLLLSDSGFYLCAWTYGSNQPQHFGDGTRLSIL.

The sample holds a few counts of this clone. The gene calls are TRBV28 and TRBJ2-3; D perhaps matches TRBD1 (6 bases). V lost 4 bases to trimming and J lost 1 base, with 15 bases between them. Germline CDR1 and CDR2: MDHEN and SYDVKM. The CDR3 has 16 amino acids. CDR3 DNA sequence: TGTGCCAGCAGTTCGCCCTATGGGGGCGGCACAGATACGCAGTATTTT. Residues: CASSSPYGGGTDTQYF.

The chain is built from TRBV5-1 and TRBJ2-1; 10 bases agree with TRBD2. This CDR3 is 13 amino acids long. Germline V lookup: CDR1 SGHRS, CDR2 YFSETQ. Trimming removed 4 bases from V and 8 bases from J; junction bases left unmatched: 3. Here the CDR3 DNA reads TGCGCCAGCAGCATAGGACTAGCGGATGAGCAGTTCTTC. It specifies CASSIGLADEQFF.

This clone was observed a handful of times. The chain employs TRBV7-9 and TRBJ1-2; D is ambiguous. CDR3 length: 13 residues. V was shortened by 1 base and J by 6 bases, with 9 bases between the two germline ends. Germline-derived CDR1 and CDR2 are SEHNR and FQNEAQ (reference sequence). The CDR3 loop reads CASSLVVRDGYTF. Here the CDR3 DNA reads TGTGCCAGCAGCTTAGTAGTCCGGGATGGCTACACCTTC. The full variable domain, in which reference TRBV7-9 and TRBJ1-2 provide the parts outside the CDR3, is DTGVSQNPRHKITKRGQNVTFRCDPISEHNRLYWYRQTLGQGPEFLTYFQNEAQLEKSRLLSDRFSAERPKGSFSTLEIQRTEQGDSAMYLCASSLVVRDGYTFGSGTRLTVV.

The chain carries TRBV5-4 and TRBJ2-7; 8 nucleotides align to TRBD2. This CDR3 has 17 amino acids. Germline V gives CDR1 SGHNT, CDR2 YYREEE (reference sequence). V was pared by 0 bases and J by 2 bases, with 10 bases of the junction left unmatched. The CDR3 DNA follows: TGTGCCAGCAGCTTGGTCGGGGGGGGGAGGGCCACCTACGAGCAGTACTTC. Translating gives CASSLVGGGRATYEQYF.

The V call is TRBV5-8, the J call TRBJ1-2, with a tentative D call TRBD1 (5 bases). In germline, CDR1 is SGHTS, CDR2 YDEGEE. V was clipped by 5 bases and J by 4 bases, with 18 bases between them. The CDR3 is 15 residues long. The CDR3 nucleotides are TGTGCCAGCAGTCGGCCCAGGGTTTTCGTCTATGGCTACACCTTC. Amino acid sequence: CASSRPRVFVYGYTF. Looking up the rest from reference TRBV5-8 and TRBJ1-2 gives the full variable domain: EAGVTQSPTHLIKTRGQQATLRCSPISGHTSVYWYQQALGLGLQFLLWYDEGEERNRGNFPPRFSGRQFPNYSSELNVNALELEDSALYLCASSRPRVFVYGYTFGSGTRLTVV.

The chain recombines TRBV30 with TRBJ1-1; maybe TRBD1 (5 bases). Germline V gene lookup returns CDR1 GTSNPN and CDR2 SVGIG (reference sequence). CDR3 length equals 12 residues. Trimming took off 5 bases at V and 0 bases at J, with 7 bases between the two ends. The CDR3 sequence is CAWDSLNTEAFF. The DNA for the CDR3 is TGTGCCTGGGACAGCTTGAACACTGAAGCTTTCTTT. The full variable domain, rest sourced from reference TRBV30 and TRBJ1-1, is SQTIHQWPATLVQPVGSPLSLECTVEGTSNPNLYWYRQAAGRGLQLLFYSVGIGQISSEVPQNLSASRPQDRQFILSSKKLLLSDSGFYLCAWDSLNTEAFFGQGTRLTVV.

The table lists this clone with a count of one. V is TRBV6-6 and J is TRBJ1-3, with 10 bases fitting TRBD1. The CDR3 runs to 15 residues. Looked up from germline, CDR1 is MNHNY and CDR2 is SVGAGI (reference sequence). J was trimmed by 3 bases and V by 6 bases; bases with no gene match: 5. CDR3 residues: CASRGGTGVGNTIYF. DNA of the CDR3: TGTGCCAGCAGGGGGGGGACAGGGGTTGGAAACACCATATATTTT.

The chain has TRBV5-1 and TRBJ2-1; D gene uncertain. The V end lost 0 bases, the J end lost 8 bases, and 9 bases lay between the germline ends. Germline loops: CDR1 SGHRS, CDR2 YFSETQ. The CDR3 spans 13 residues. The CDR3 DNA is TGCGCCAGCAGCTTGGTGTCCAACTATGAGCAGTTCTTC. The encoded protein is CASSLVSNYEQFF.

The V and J genes are TRBV19 and TRBJ1-5, with TRBD1 matching over 7 bases. V lost 6 bases and J lost 0; bases outside the gene matches: 5. Per the germline V gene, CDR1 is LNHDA and CDR2 is SQIVND (reference sequence). This CDR3 contains 15 residues. The CDR3 DNA reads TGTGCCAGTAGCCCCGGGACAGCTAGCAATCAGCCCCAGCATTTT. Its translation: CASSPGTASNQPQHF.

The genes are TRBV4-2 and TRBJ2-2; 9 nucleotides match TRBD2. Trimming removed 4 bases from V and 6 bases from J; junction bases left unmatched: 9. There are 16 residues in the CDR3. Germline V lookup: CDR1 LGHNA, CDR2 YNFKEQ. The CDR3: CASSPRLAGVPGELFF. In DNA, the CDR3 is TGTGCCAGCAGCCCCCGTTTAGCGGGAGTTCCCGGGGAGCTGTTTTTT.

With respect to this clone: This sample also contains other DNA sequences that code for the same CDR3. The V and J genes are TRBV2 and TRBJ1-2, with 9 bases aligning to TRBD1. With 3 bases clipped from V and 7 bases from J, the junction kept 12 bases outside the gene matches. Germline assignment: CDR1 SNHLY and CDR2 FYNNEI. CDR3 size: 16 residues. The CDR3 loop reads CASSEAKGQGLFGYTF. Written as DNA, the CDR3 is TGTGCCAGCAGTGAGGCCAAGGGACAGGGACTTTTTGGCTACACCTTC. Combining the CDR3 with reference TRBV2 and TRBJ1-2 gives the whole variable domain EPEVTQTPSHQVTQMGQEVILRCVPISNHLYFYWYRQILGQKVEFLVSFYNNEISEKSEIFDDQFSVERPDGSNFTLKIRSTKLEDSAMYFCASSEAKGQGLFGYTFGSGTRLTVV.